Below, 23 T cell receptor beta chains from the same sample are listed, as sequenced in a study of cytomegalovirus exposure and HLA in healthy donors. The data were produced by immunoSEQ multiplex PCR, yet TCRdb's version contains in-frame clones alone and is incomplete. The table includes 100,000 to 150,000 clones, roughly nine tenths detected once. The sequencing sample was made of PBMCs. These receptors all stem from a woman aged 18-30 years in good health and CMV-seronegative.

The chain uses TRBV6-5 and TRBJ1-1, with TRBD1 as a possible D gene (5 bases). Looked up from germline, CDR1 is MNHEY and CDR2 is SVGAGI. Trimming stripped 7 bases from V and 7 bases from J, with 16 bases between. CDR3 size: 13 residues. The CDR3 nucleotides are TGTGCCAGCACTCCCCGACAGAACCTTGAAGCTTTCTTT. It specifies CASTPRQNLEAFF.

The chain is built from TRBV6-1 and TRBJ2-1; 9 nucleotides agree with TRBD1. This CDR3 comprises 14 residues. Trimming took 7 bases from V and 1 from J; bases not matched to a gene: 2. CDR1 is MNHNS, CDR2 SASEGT, per germline. CDR3 bases: TGTGCCAGCACCGGGACAGGGTCCTACAATGAGCAGTTCTTC. Residues: CASTGTGSYNEQFF.

The chain links TRBV30 to TRBJ1-1; possibly TRBD1 for D (6 bases). The length of the CDR3 is 16 residues. V was trimmed by 0 bases and J by 2 bases, leaving 16 bases between them. CDR1 is GTSNPN, CDR2 SVGIG, per germline (reference sequence). This CDR3 is CAWSVPRGHLNTEAFF. As DNA, the CDR3 is TGTGCCTGGAGTGTGCCACGGGGACACCTTAACACTGAAGCTTTCTTT.

This chain links TRBV11-2 with TRBJ2-1, with 13 bases aligning to TRBD2. The V segment lost 4 bases and the J segment 3 bases; nucleotides outside the gene matches: 9. The germline V gene has CDR1 SGHAT and CDR2 FQNNGV. The CDR3 runs to 18 residues. The CDR3 sequence is CASSSPTTSGGLYNEQFF. The CDR3 DNA reads as TGTGCCAGCAGCTCCCCAACGACTAGCGGGGGGCTCTACAATGAGCAGTTCTTC. The full variable domain, with the rest looked up from reference TRBV11-2 and TRBJ2-1, is EAGVAQSPRYKIIEKRQSVAFWCNPISGHATLYWYQQILGQGPKLLIQFQNNGVVDDSQLPKDRFSAERLKGVDSTLKIQPAKLEDSAVYLCASSSPTTSGGLYNEQFFGPGTRLTVL.

The table lists this clone with a count of one. The V call is TRBV15, the J call TRBJ2-1; 8 bases map to TRBD1. V gave up 0 bases and J gave up 6 bases; unmatched junction bases: 7. The CDR3 sequence is 16 residues long. CDR1 LNHNV and CDR2 YYDKDF come from the germline V gene (reference sequence). The CDR3 spells CATSRESPGQVNEQFF. The DNA for the CDR3 is TGTGCCACCAGCAGAGAGTCTCCGGGACAGGTCAATGAGCAGTTCTTC.

This clone was found a few times. The V call is TRBV9, the J call TRBJ1-1, with D uncertain. Germline V lookup: CDR1 SGDLS, CDR2 YYNGEE. V lost 3 bases and J 0 bases, leaving 9 bases between the germline ends. The length of the CDR3 is 14 residues. The CDR3 DNA is TGTGCCAGCAGCGATAGCGGTATGAACACTGAAGCTTTCTTT. It specifies CASSDSGMNTEAFF.

This rearrangement joins TRBV7-9 to TRBJ1-2; perhaps TRBD1 as D (6 bases). The CDR3 runs 14 residues. Germline CDR1 reads SEHNR; CDR2 reads FQNEAQ (reference sequence). Between the trimmed V and J ends, which lost 1 base and 2 bases, there was a span of 8 bases. The CDR3 region is CASSLVQGNYGYTF. CDR3 nucleotide sequence: TGTGCCAGCAGCTTAGTGCAGGGGAACTATGGCTACACCTTC.

V is TRBV5-1 and J is TRBJ2-3; 9 bases are a match to TRBD2. The V segment lost 0 bases and the J segment 2 bases; nucleotides outside the gene matches: 7. The CDR3 is 17 amino acids. CDR1 is SGHRS, CDR2 YFSETQ, per germline. In nucleotides, the CDR3 is TGCGCCAGCAGCTTGGGCCTAGCGGGGCGAGTCACAGATACGCAGTATTTT. Translated, it gives CASSLGLAGRVTDTQYF.

The CDR3 nucleotides read TGTGCCAGCAGCCCCCGGGTGCTAGCGGCCTACGAGCAGTACTTC. Translated, it gives CASSPRVLAAYEQYF. The rearrangement joins TRBV7-2 to TRBJ2-7, with 7 nucleotides matching TRBD2. Germline CDR1 SGHTA, CDR2 FQGNSA. CDR3 length equals 15 residues. V was pared by 5 bases and J by 2 bases, with 9 bases of the junction left unmatched. Full variable domain (outside the CDR3, taken from reference TRBV7-2 and TRBJ2-7): GAGVSQSPSNKVTEKGKDVELRCDPISGHTALYWYRQSLGQGLEFLIYFQGNSAPDKSGLPSDRFSAERTGGSVSTLTIQRTQQEDSAVYLCASSPRVLAAYEQYFGPGTRLTVT.

This clone was recorded once. The chain recombines TRBV9 with TRBJ1-2; no clear D. The CDR3 covers 15 residues. The germline CDR1 and CDR2 sequences are SGDLS and YYNGEE. Trimming stripped 2 bases from V and 1 base from J, with 12 bases between. In DNA form, the CDR3 reads TGTGCCAGCAGCGTTACAGAGAACCTTAACTATGGCTACACCTTC. Translated, it gives CASSVTENLNYGYTF.

V gene TRBV11-2 combines with J gene TRBJ2-1; 10 positions match TRBD1. J gave up 2 bases and V 5 bases, and 3 bases lay outside the gene matches. The CDR3 spans 15 residues. Germline V lookup: CDR1 SGHAT, CDR2 FQNNGV. The CDR3 DNA reads as TGTGCCAGCAGCCCCGGGACAGGGGCCTACAATGAGCAGTTCTTC. As protein: CASSPGTGAYNEQFF. Filled out from reference TRBV11-2 and TRBJ2-1, the complete variable domain reads EAGVAQSPRYKIIEKRQSVAFWCNPISGHATLYWYQQILGQGPKLLIQFQNNGVVDDSQLPKDRFSAERLKGVDSTLKIQPAKLEDSAVYLCASSPGTGAYNEQFFGPGTRLTVL.

V is TRBV28 and J is TRBJ2-6; 10 nucleotides match TRBD1. In germline, CDR1 is MDHEN, CDR2 SYDVKM. The length of the CDR3 is 17 residues. V lost 4 bases, J lost 2 bases, and 5 bases stayed unmatched. CDR3 in DNA: TGTGCCAGCAGTTCACCGGGACAGGGGACTGGGGCCAACGTCCTGACTTTC. Residues: CASSSPGQGTGANVLTF.

V is TRBV10-2 and J is TRBJ2-1; 9 bases line up with TRBD2. The CDR3 spans 16 residues. Germline V gene data show CDR1 as WSHSY and CDR2 as SAAADI. V dropped 6 bases and J dropped 0; count of bases not matched to a gene: 6. For the CDR3, the DNA is TGCGCCAGCAGCCTCGGTAGCGGGAGCTCCTACAATGAGCAGTTCTTC. It yields the protein CASSLGSGSSYNEQFF.

The V call is TRBV15, the J call TRBJ1-6; D possibly corresponds to TRBD1 (5 bases). V lost 4 bases and J 5 bases, leaving 6 bases between the germline ends. CDR3 size: 13 residues. Germline assignment: CDR1 LNHNV and CDR2 YYDKDF (reference sequence). The CDR3 nucleotides are TGTGCCACCAGCAAGGGGCATAATTCACCCCTCCACTTT. Translation: CATSKGHNSPLHF.

The chain links TRBV6-6 to TRBJ2-7; 7 nucleotides agree with TRBD1. This CDR3 contains 16 residues. Germline V gene sequence: CDR1 MNHNY, CDR2 SVGAGI (reference sequence). V lost 4 bases and J lost 1; bases outside the gene matches: 10. CDR3 sequence (DNA): TGTGCCAGCAGTTGGGACCTGACAGGGTCATCCTACGAGCAGTACGTC. It encodes CASSWDLTGSSYEQYV.

The chain combines TRBV13 with TRBJ2-7; TRBD2 matches 13 bases. V was pared by 5 bases and J by 4 bases, with 8 bases of the junction left unmatched. The germline CDR1 and CDR2 sequences are PRHDT and FYEKMQ (reference sequence). There are 16 residues in the CDR3. The CDR3 nucleotides read TGTGCCAGCAGCCCGAGGGGACTAGCGGGAACTTACGAGCAGTACTTC. It yields the protein CASSPRGLAGTYEQYF.

The chain uses TRBV11-2 and TRBJ1-3; D is unresolved. Germline assignment: CDR1 SGHAT and CDR2 FQNNGV. Deletions cut 4 bases from V and 6 bases from J, with 4 bases between. CDR3 size: 11 residues. The CDR3 is CASSSINTIYF. The CDR3 bases are TGTGCCAGCAGCTCTATAAACACCATATATTTT.

The chain couples TRBV27 to TRBJ2-1; D ambiguous. The V gene lost 4 bases and the J gene lost 6 bases, with 13 bases spanning the gap. The germline V gene encodes CDR1 MNHEY and CDR2 SMNVEV (reference sequence). This CDR3 region has 14 residues. CDR3 sequence: CASSSGGVSNEQFF. The DNA of the CDR3 is TGTGCCAGCAGTTCTGGCGGCGTGAGCAATGAGCAGTTCTTC.

The V gene is TRBV4-2, the J gene TRBJ2-2; perhaps TRBD1 as D (6 bases). V lost 1 base and J 4 bases, leaving 7 bases between the germline ends. The CDR3 consists of 14 residues. The germline V gene has CDR1 LGHNA and CDR2 YNFKEQ. The CDR3 DNA sequence: TGTGCCAGCAGCCAAGTAGGGGGCACCGGGGAGCTGTTTTTT. It is translated as CASSQVGGTGELFF.

This rearrangement joins TRBV19 to TRBJ2-7; 11 bases are a match to TRBD1. The CDR3 totals 14 residues. From germline, CDR1 is LNHDA and CDR2 SQIVND (reference sequence). Losses at the gene ends were 4 bases for V and 2 bases for J; bases not matched to a gene: 1. The CDR3 sequence: CASSRGQGAYEQYF. The DNA of the CDR3 is TGTGCCAGTAGTAGGGGACAGGGGGCCTACGAGCAGTACTTC.

The gene calls are TRBV18 and TRBJ1-2, with a tentative D call TRBD1 (5 bases). The CDR3 runs to 15 residues. Germline-derived CDR1 and CDR2 are KGHSH and LQKENI. V lost 6 bases and J lost 0, with 14 bases in between. CDR3 nucleotide sequence: TGTGCCAGCTCCCACAGGCCCGAATCTAACTATGGCTACACCTTC. It yields the protein CASSHRPESNYGYTF.

The chain is built from TRBV27 and TRBJ2-7; 12 positions match TRBD1. Germline assignment: CDR1 MNHEY and CDR2 SMNVEV (reference sequence). The V gene end was trimmed by 7 bases and the J gene end by 5 bases; junction bases not matched to a gene: 6. The CDR3 covers 14 residues. CDR3 region: CASNAGQGANEQYF. CDR3 nucleotide sequence: TGTGCCAGCAATGCGGGACAGGGGGCAAACGAGCAGTACTTC.

J is TRBJ1-2 and V is TRBV20-1; TRBD1 is a possible D gene (6 bases). The V gene lost 8 bases and the J gene lost 8 bases, with 15 bases spanning the gap. Per the germline V gene, CDR1 is DFQATT and CDR2 is SNEGSKA (reference sequence). The CDR3 covers 11 residues. The CDR3 region is CSSGPGEGYTF. The CDR3, as DNA: TGCAGTTCCGGGCCAGGGGAGGGCTACACCTTC.